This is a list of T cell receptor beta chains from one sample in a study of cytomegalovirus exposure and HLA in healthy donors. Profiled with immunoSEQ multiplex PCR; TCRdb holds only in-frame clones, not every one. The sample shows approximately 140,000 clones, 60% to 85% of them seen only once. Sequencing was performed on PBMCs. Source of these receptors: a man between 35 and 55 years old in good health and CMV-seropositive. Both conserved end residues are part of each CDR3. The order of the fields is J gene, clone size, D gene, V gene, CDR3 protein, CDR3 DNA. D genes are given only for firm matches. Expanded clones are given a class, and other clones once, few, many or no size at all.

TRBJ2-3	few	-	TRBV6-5	CASSRTPTSTDTQYF	TGTGCCAGCAGCAGGACTCCGACTAGCACAGATACGCAGTATTTT
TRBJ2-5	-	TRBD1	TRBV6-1	CASRIRGRQETQYF	TGTGCCAGCAGAATCAGGGGGCGCCAAGAGACCCAGTACTTC
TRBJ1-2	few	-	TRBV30	CAWVRRLGYGYTF	TGTGCCTGGGTCCGGCGACTCGGGTATGGCTACACCTTC
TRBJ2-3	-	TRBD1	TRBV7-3	CASSRQGISDTQYF	TGTGCCAGCAGCAGACAGGGTATTTCAGATACGCAGTATTTT
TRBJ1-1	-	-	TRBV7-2	CASSLVGTLNTEAFF	TGTGCCAGCAGCTTAGTGGGGACTCTGAACACTGAAGCTTTCTTT
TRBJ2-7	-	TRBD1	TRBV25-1	CASSWEWGQGYEQYF	TGTGCCAGCAGTTGGGAGTGGGGACAGGGCTACGAGCAGTACTTC
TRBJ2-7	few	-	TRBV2	CASSYQGSSEQYF	TGTGCCAGCAGTTACCAGGGGTCTAGCGAGCAGTACTTC
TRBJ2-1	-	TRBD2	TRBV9	CASSVQGTSVQFF	TGTGCCAGCAGCGTCCAGGGGACTAGCGTTCAGTTCTTC
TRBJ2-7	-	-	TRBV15	CATSRGGEQYF	TGTGCCACCAGCAGAGGAGGCGAGCAGTACTTC
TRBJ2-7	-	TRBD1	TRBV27	CASTDRGNYEQYF	TGTGCCAGCACAGACAGGGGGAACTACGAGCAGTACTTC
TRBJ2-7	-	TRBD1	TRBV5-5	CASSLGQGFLLSYEQYF	TGTGCCAGCAGCTTGGGACAGGGGTTCCTTCTGAGCTACGAGCAGTACTTC
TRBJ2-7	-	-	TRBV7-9	CASSLGRVVYEQYF	TGTGCCAGCAGCTTAGGCAGGGTGGTCTACGAGCAGTACTTC
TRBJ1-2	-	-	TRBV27	CASSFQGLGYTF	TGTGCCAGCAGTTTTCAGGGGCTCGGCTACACCTTC
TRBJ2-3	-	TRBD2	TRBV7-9	CASSSQREITDTQYF	TGTGCCAGCAGCTCGCAGCGGGAGATCACAGATACGCAGTATTTT
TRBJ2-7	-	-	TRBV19	CASSPFMGAYEQYF	TGTGCCAGTAGTCCCTTTATGGGGGCATACGAGCAGTACTTC
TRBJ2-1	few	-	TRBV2	CASRVTSLGTYNEQFF	TGTGCCAGCAGGGTCACTAGCCTCGGGACCTACAATGAGCAGTTCTTC
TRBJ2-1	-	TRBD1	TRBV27	CASSSTGGLYNEQFF	TGTGCCAGCAGTTCAACAGGGGGGCTCTACAATGAGCAGTTCTTC
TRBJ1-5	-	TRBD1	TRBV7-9	CASSPDRGNNQPQHF	TGTGCCAGCAGCCCCGACAGGGGGAACAATCAGCCCCAGCATTTT
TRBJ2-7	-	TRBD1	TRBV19	CASSALGQGYEQYF	TGTGCCAGTAGTGCCCTCGGACAGGGCTACGAGCAGTACTTC
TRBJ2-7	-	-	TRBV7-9	CASSLEASARPYEQYF	TGTGCCAGCAGCTTGGAAGCTAGCGCCAGACCCTACGAGCAGTACTTC
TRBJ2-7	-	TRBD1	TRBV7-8	CASSAPGQHYEQYF	TGTGCCAGCAGCGCACCGGGACAGCACTACGAGCAGTACTTC
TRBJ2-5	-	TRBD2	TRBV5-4	CASSWKLAGQETQYF	TGTGCCAGCAGCTGGAAACTAGCGGGGCAAGAGACCCAGTACTTC
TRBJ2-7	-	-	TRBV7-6	CASSAGSGREQYF	TGTGCCAGCAGCGCAGGAAGTGGGCGAGAGCAGTACTTC
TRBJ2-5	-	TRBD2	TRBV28	CASSSPSGGGRVYF	TGTGCCAGCAGTTCCCCAAGCGGGGGGGGGCGCGTGTACTTC
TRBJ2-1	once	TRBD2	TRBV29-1	CSVEETSGSVPEQFF	TGCAGCGTTGAAGAGACTAGCGGGAGTGTTCCTGAGCAGTTCTTC
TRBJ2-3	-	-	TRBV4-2	CASSQGNSGGTDTQYF	TGTGCCAGCAGCCAAGGAAACAGCGGAGGCACAGATACGCAGTATTTT
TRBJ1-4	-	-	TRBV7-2	CASSFKGVSGKLFF	TGTGCCAGCAGCTTTAAGGGGGTGTCAGGAAAACTGTTTTTT
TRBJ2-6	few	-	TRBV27	CASSPEGAGANVLTF	TGTGCCAGCAGCCCCGAGGGGGCTGGGGCCAACGTCCTGACTTTC
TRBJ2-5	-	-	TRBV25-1	CASSDVAVRETQYF	TGTGCCAGCAGTGACGTCGCGGTAAGGGAGACCCAGTACTTC
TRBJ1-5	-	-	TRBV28	CASSFGGVGPQHF	TGTGCCAGCAGTTTCGGGGGTGTGGGGCCCCAGCATTTT
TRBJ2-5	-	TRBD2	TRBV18	CASSPRAGGSETQYF	TGTGCCAGCTCACCCAGAGCGGGAGGGTCAGAGACCCAGTACTTC
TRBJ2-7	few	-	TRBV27	CASSLFGGQYEQYF	TGTGCCAGCAGTTTATTCGGCGGTCAATACGAGCAGTACTTC
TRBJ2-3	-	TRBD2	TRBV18	CASSRTSSGTTDTQYF	TGTGCCAGCTCACGAACTTCTAGCGGGACGACAGATACGCAGTATTTT
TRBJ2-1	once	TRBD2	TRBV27	CASSFWTSGHEQFF	TGTGCCAGCAGTTTTTGGACTAGCGGCCATGAGCAGTTCTTC
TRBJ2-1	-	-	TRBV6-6	CASSYRPEWDEQFF	TGTGCCAGCAGTTACCGTCCGGAGTGGGATGAGCAGTTCTTC
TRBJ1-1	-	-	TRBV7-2	CASSLGDHRLNTEAFF	TGTGCCAGCAGCTTAGGAGATCACAGGCTGAACACTGAAGCTTTCTTT
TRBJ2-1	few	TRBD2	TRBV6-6	CASSYLAGGYNEQFF	TGTGCCAGCAGTTACCTAGCGGGAGGCTACAATGAGCAGTTCTTC
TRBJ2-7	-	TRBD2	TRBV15	CATSRGGTNYEQYF	TGTGCCACCAGCAGAGGCGGGACTAACTACGAGCAGTACTTC
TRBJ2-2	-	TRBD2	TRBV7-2	CASSLGGSGRAYGELFF	TGTGCCAGCAGCTTAGGCGGTAGCGGGAGGGCCTACGGGGAGCTGTTTTTT
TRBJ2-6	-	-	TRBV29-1	CSAVGGTGANVLTF	TGCAGCGCTGTTGGCGGGACCGGGGCCAACGTCCTGACTTTC
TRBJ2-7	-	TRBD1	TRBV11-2	CASSLLQGSSYEQYF	TGTGCCAGCAGCTTACTACAGGGGAGCTCCTACGAGCAGTACTTC
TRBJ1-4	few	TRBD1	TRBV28	CASSGTATNEKLFF	TGTGCCAGCAGTGGGACAGCAACTAATGAAAAACTGTTTTTT
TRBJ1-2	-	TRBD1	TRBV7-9	CASSQDRGLGYTF	TGTGCCAGCAGCCAAGACAGGGGGCTTGGCTACACCTTC
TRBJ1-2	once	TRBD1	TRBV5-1	CASSRGGRDNYGYTF	TGCGCCAGCAGCAGAGGGGGCAGGGACAACTATGGCTACACCTTC
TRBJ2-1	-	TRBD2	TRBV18	CASSHSQGLAAYNEQFF	TGTGCCAGCTCGCACAGTCAGGGACTAGCGGCCTACAATGAGCAGTTCTTC
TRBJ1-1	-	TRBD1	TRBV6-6	CASSGPGTGSAEAFF	TGTGCCAGCAGTGGTCCCGGGACAGGGTCGGCTGAAGCTTTCTTT
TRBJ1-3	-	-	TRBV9	CASSASNGVGNTIYF	TGTGCCAGCAGCGCTTCTAATGGTGTCGGAAACACCATATATTTT
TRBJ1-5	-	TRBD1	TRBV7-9	CASSQGGDQPQHF	TGTGCCAGCAGCCAGGGGGGCGATCAGCCCCAGCATTTT
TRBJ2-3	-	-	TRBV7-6	CASWGGAATDTQYF	TGTGCCAGCTGGGGCGGGGCAGCCACAGATACGCAGTATTTT
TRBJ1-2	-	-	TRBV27	CASSYNRAGRRANYGYTF	TGTGCCAGCAGTTACAACCGGGCAGGGAGGAGGGCTAACTATGGCTACACCTTC
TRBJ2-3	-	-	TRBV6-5	CASSSYGDTQYF	TGTGCCAGCAGCTCCTACGGGGATACGCAGTATTTT
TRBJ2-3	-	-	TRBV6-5	CASSYSSGGTDTQYF	TGTGCCAGCAGTTACTCCAGCGGAGGCACAGATACGCAGTATTTT
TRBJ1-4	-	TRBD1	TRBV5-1	CASSRDRSSTNEKLFF	TGCGCCAGCAGCCGGGACAGATCCTCAACTAATGAAAAACTGTTTTTT
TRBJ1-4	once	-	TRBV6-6	CASSLQGAYEKLFF	TGTGCCAGCAGCCTACAGGGAGCTTATGAAAAACTGTTTTTT
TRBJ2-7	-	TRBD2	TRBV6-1	CASSDIATSRSYEQYF	TGTGCCAGCAGTGACATCGCGACTAGCCGATCCTACGAGCAGTACTTC